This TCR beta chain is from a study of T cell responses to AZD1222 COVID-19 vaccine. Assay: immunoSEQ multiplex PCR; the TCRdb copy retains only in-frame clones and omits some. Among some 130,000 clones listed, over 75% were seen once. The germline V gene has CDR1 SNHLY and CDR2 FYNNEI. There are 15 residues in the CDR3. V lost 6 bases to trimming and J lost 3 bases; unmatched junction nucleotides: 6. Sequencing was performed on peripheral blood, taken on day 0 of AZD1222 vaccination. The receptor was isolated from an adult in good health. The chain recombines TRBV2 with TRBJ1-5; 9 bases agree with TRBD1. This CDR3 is CASSPGTGLNQPQHF. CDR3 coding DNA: TGTGCCAGCAGCCCCGGGACAGGGCTCAATCAGCCCCAGCATTTT.